This is a list of T cell receptor beta chains from one sample in a study of blood T cells in healthy people across ages. TCRdb reanalysed the 5' RACE reads using MiXCR and keeps one entry per CDR3 protein. The table records about 1,600,000 distinct CDR3 sequences, 42% of them present only once. Sample: blood. All receptors come from a woman between 18 and 30 years old in good health. The CDR3 runs from the conserved cysteine through the conserved F or W. Each record gives: V gene, J gene, clone size, CDR3 protein. Expanded clones get a size class; other rows say once, few or many, or leave the size out.

TRBV4-1,TRBJ2-3,few,CASSHLAADTQYF
TRBV28,TRBJ1-5,NA,CASSSPGVDRAQHF
TRBV7-6,TRBJ2-3,few,CASSRGLAGGASTDTQYF
TRBV12-3/TRBV12-4,TRBJ2-1,NA,CASSYTLGLGASEQFF
TRBV10-3,TRBJ1-1,NA,CAISESGDAYGAFF
TRBV20-1,TRBJ1-4,NA,CSASFGNTGGANEKLFF
TRBV11-2,TRBJ2-4,NA,CASSLDSQTGRNIQYF
TRBV6-5,TRBJ2-5,NA,CASSHRQTIQETQYF
TRBV5-1,TRBJ2-5,few,CASSLLDQETQYF
TRBV12-3/TRBV12-4,TRBJ2-4,NA,CASSPFGQGEAKNIQYF
TRBV20-1,TRBJ2-7,few,CSARATSGPSYEQYF
TRBV6-6,TRBJ1-6,few,CASSPEWVFPLHF
TRBV6-6,TRBJ1-1,few,CASRPTGGWSEAFF
TRBV12-3/TRBV12-4,TRBJ1-6,few,CASSLVDFSPLHF
TRBV4-1,TRBJ1-3,NA,CASSQEALTGNTIYF
TRBV24-1,TRBJ2-1,NA,CATSDLGRGSYNEQFF
TRBV3-1,NA,NA,CASSPGQAETQYF
TRBV5-1,NA,NA,CSSSEGQYQPNEQYF
TRBV20-1,TRBJ2-1,NA,CSPGSAGEGYNEQFF
TRBV4-1,TRBJ2-5,NA,CASSQQGLAGARETQYF
TRBV21-1,TRBJ1-5,few,CASSKDLRDRGVGGNQPQHF
TRBV7-2,TRBJ2-5,few,CASSLGPRSETQYF
TRBV10-3,NA,NA,CAISGDFYEQYF
TRBV6-5,TRBJ2-2,NA,CASRQGDLNTGELFF